The 21 T cell receptor beta chains below come from one sample, sequenced in a study of response to subunit inactivated influenza vaccine. MiXCR, run by TCRdb on the RT-PCR reads, gives a single entry per CDR3 protein. The sample shows about 780,000 distinct CDR3 sequences, about 18% of them seen only once. The sample was PBMCs from blood, taken roughly 5 days after vaccination. The receptors stem from a man over 45 who received an inactivated influenza vaccine.

This clonotype was counted a few times. The chain has TRBV20-1 and TRBJ1-2; the D gene is possibly TRBD1 (5 bases). Germline lookup yields CDR1 DFQATT and CDR2 SNEGSKA (reference sequence). V was shortened by 5 bases and J by 4 bases, with 14 bases between the two germline ends. The CDR3 runs 13 residues. The CDR3 reads CSAQTLQGYGYTF. In DNA, the CDR3 is TGCAGTGCTCAGACCCTCCAGGGCTATGGCTACACCTTC.

This clonotype showed up just a few times. V gene TRBV19 combines with J gene TRBJ2-7; the D gene is possibly TRBD1 (6 bases). This CDR3 is built from 15 residues. Germline CDR1 LNHDA, CDR2 SQIVND (reference sequence). V was clipped by 4 bases and J by 0 bases, with 13 bases between them. CDR3 sequence: CASSRGHMSSYEQYF. The CDR3, as DNA: TGTGCCAGTAGTAGGGGACATATGAGCTCCTACGAGCAGTACTTC.

This clonotype was observed a handful of times. This sequence joins TRBV7-2 and TRBJ2-3; D is unclear. The germline V gene encodes CDR1 SGHTA and CDR2 FQGNSA. Deletions cut 5 bases from V and 0 bases from J, with 12 bases between. The CDR3 loop spans 15 amino acids. The CDR3 here is CASSPSRFSTDTQYF. Here the CDR3 DNA reads TGTGCCAGCAGCCCCAGTCGGTTCAGCACAGATACGCAGTATTTT.

This clonotype showed up just a few times. The J gene is TRBJ1-4, the V gene TRBV7-9, with D maybe TRBD1 (5 bases). The CDR3 totals 17 residues. Trimming took off 1 base at V and 2 bases at J, with 14 bases between the two ends. CDR1 and CDR2 (germline): SEHNR, FQNEAQ (reference sequence). CDR3 sequence (DNA): TGTGCCAGCAGCTTAGTCGTAGGAGGGGTCACTAATGAAAAACTGTTTTTT. It specifies CASSLVVGGVTNEKLFF.

This clonotype was observed a handful of times. The CDR3 loop is CASSLTGTDRYEQFF. CDR3 nucleotide sequence: TGTGCCAGCAGCTTAACCGGGACCGACCGATATGAGCAGTTCTTC. The rearrangement joins TRBV5-6 to TRBJ2-1; D could derive from TRBD1 or TRBD2 (5 bases each). CDR1 SGHDT and CDR2 YYEEEE come from the germline V gene. The CDR3 is 15 amino acids. The ends were cut back, 2 bases at V and 8 bases at J, with 17 bases in the middle. The complete variable domain, with remaining parts taken from reference TRBV5-6 and TRBJ2-1, reads DAGVTQSPTHLIKTRGQQVTLRCSPKSGHDTVSWYQQALGQGPQFIFQYYEEEERQRGNFPDRFSGHQFPNYSSELNVNALLLGDSALYLCASSLTGTDRYEQFFGPGTRLTVL.

The rearrangement joins TRBV7-2 to TRBJ1-1; tentative D call: TRBD1 (5 bases). Looked up from germline, CDR1 is SGHTA and CDR2 is FQGNSA. The V gene lost 6 bases and the J gene lost 4 bases, with 18 bases spanning the gap. This CDR3 contains 15 residues. CDR3 nucleotide sequence: TGTGCCAGCAGGGGGTATTCAGGGTGGACCACTGAAGCTTTCTTT. It translates to CASRGYSGWTTEAFF. Filled out from reference TRBV7-2 and TRBJ1-1, the complete variable domain reads GAGVSQSPSNKVTEKGKDVELRCDPISGHTALYWYRQSLGQGLEFLIYFQGNSAPDKSGLPSDRFSAERTGGSVSTLTIQRTQQEDSAVYLCASRGYSGWTTEAFFGQGTRLTVV.

This clonotype turned up a few times. The rearrangement links TRBV2 to TRBJ2-3; possible D gene TRBD2, 6 bases. V was cut by 7 bases and J by 11 bases, with 19 bases left in between. The CDR3 totals 13 residues. The V gene's germline CDR1 is SNHLY and CDR2 FYNNEI. The CDR3 region is CASTLLLAGMQYF. In nucleotides, the CDR3 is TGTGCCAGCACCCTCCTTCTCGCGGGGATGCAGTATTTT.

This chain links TRBV4-3 with TRBJ2-7; D possibly corresponds to TRBD2 (6 bases). The CDR3 loop spans 15 amino acids. CDR1 and CDR2 from the germline V gene are LGHNA and YSLEER. The ends were cut back, 1 base at V and 2 bases at J, with 12 bases in the middle. The CDR3 DNA reads as TGCGCCAGCAGCCAAGCAGGGACTCCTACCTACGAGCAGTACTTC. This codes for CASSQAGTPTYEQYF.

In its sample, this clonotype was seen a few times. The chain uses TRBV20-1 and TRBJ2-4; no firm D call. The CDR3 has 13 amino acids. Per germline, CDR1 DFQATT and CDR2 SNEGSKA (reference sequence). V lost 0 bases and J lost 4, with 7 bases in between. CDR3 protein: CSARDRQKNIQYF. CDR3 nucleotides: TGCAGTGCTAGAGATCGGCAGAAAAACATTCAGTACTTC.

This clonotype was recorded a few times. The V and J genes are TRBV12-3 or TRBV12-4 and TRBJ2-1; 7 bases match TRBD1. The CDR3 is 16 amino acids. J gave up 0 bases and V 5 bases, and 7 bases lay outside the gene matches. The CDR3: CASSKRQGSSYNEQFF. As DNA, the CDR3 is TGTGCCAGCAGTAAAAGACAGGGAAGCTCCTACAATGAGCAGTTCTTC.

This clonotype was observed at least ten times. This sequence joins TRBV6-2 or TRBV6-3 and TRBJ2-7; 10 bases map to TRBD2. J was trimmed by 2 bases and V by 5 bases; bases with no gene match: 3. CDR3 size: 14 residues. Per the germline V gene, CDR1 is MNHEY and CDR2 is SVGEGT. CDR3 nucleotide sequence: TGTGCCAGCAGTCGACTAGCGGGTGCCTACGAGCAGTACTTC. Encoded protein: CASSRLAGAYEQYF.

CDR3 amino acids: CATSRGSRGRDQPQHF. Here the CDR3 DNA reads TGTGCCACCAGCAGAGGGTCGAGGGGAAGGGACCAGCCCCAGCATTTT. The chain is built from TRBV15 and TRBJ1-5; perhaps TRBD1 as D (5 bases). Germline V gene data show CDR1 as LNHNV and CDR2 as YYDKDF (reference sequence). The CDR3 is 16 amino acids. Between the trimmed V and J ends, which lost 1 base and 7 bases, there was a span of 17 bases.

In this sample, this clonotype turned up many times. J is TRBJ2-1 and V is TRBV12-3 or TRBV12-4; TRBD2 matches at 7 bases. This CDR3 region has 16 residues. The V and J ends lost 3 bases and 1 base, in that order; junction bases with no gene match: 6. The CDR3 bases are TGTGCCAGCAGTTTCCCCTCGCGGGGGTCCTACAATGAGCAGTTCTTC. It codes for CASSFPSRGSYNEQFF.

The chain recombines TRBV7-9 with TRBJ2-5; 14 bases map to TRBD2. CDR3 length: 16 residues. CDR1 and CDR2 from the germline V gene are SEHNR and FQNEAQ (reference sequence). Trimming at V came to 5 bases and at J to 5 bases, leaving 7 bases not matched to a gene. The CDR3 coding sequence is TGTGCCAGCAGCCGGACTAGCGGGAGGCGTGGGGAGACCCAGTACTTC. Amino acid sequence: CASSRTSGRRGETQYF.

This clonotype turned up a few times. The V call is TRBV3-1, the J call TRBJ2-5; D gene uncertain. Germline V gene sequence: CDR1 LGHDT, CDR2 YNNKEL (reference sequence). This CDR3 is 12 amino acids long. V was clipped by 7 bases and J by 4 bases, with 10 bases between them. The CDR3, as DNA: TGTGCCAGCACTTTTGGCGGAGAGACCCAGTACTTC. Its translation is CASTFGGETQYF.

The V gene is TRBV30, the J gene TRBJ1-1; no clear D. This CDR3 region has 14 residues. V was clipped by 4 bases and J by 1 base, with 13 bases between them. Germline CDR1 reads GTSNPN; CDR2 reads SVGIG (reference sequence). CDR3 sequence (DNA): TGTGCCTGGAACCGCGGGTATGGGAACACTGAAGCTTTCTTT. Amino acids: CAWNRGYGNTEAFF.

This clonotype was recorded a few times. The chain uses TRBV5-1 and TRBJ2-1; unclear D gene. Trimming removed 4 bases from V and 4 bases from J, with 18 bases in between. The CDR3 has 16 amino acids. Germline values: CDR1 SGHRS, CDR2 YFSETQ. CDR3 region: CASSVQGRGTYNEQFF. In nucleotides, the CDR3 is TGCGCCAGCAGCGTTCAAGGTAGAGGAACTTACAATGAGCAGTTCTTC.

This clonotype has only a few counts. The V and J genes are TRBV5-1 and TRBJ2-1; 8 bases fit TRBD2. Trimming took 0 bases from V and 8 from J; bases not matched to a gene: 4. The CDR3 runs 14 residues. Per germline, CDR1 SGHRS and CDR2 YFSETQ. For the CDR3, the DNA is TGCGCCAGCAGCTTGGCTAGCGGGTTATATGAGCAGTTCTTC. Translated, it gives CASSLASGLYEQFF.

In its sample, this clonotype was seen many times. The chain is built from TRBV12-3 or TRBV12-4 and TRBJ2-5; D not resolved. V dropped 2 bases and J dropped 2 bases, with 9 bases sitting between them. This CDR3 comprises 14 residues. The CDR3 DNA sequence: TGTGCCAGCAGTTTATCAGGCGGTCAAGAGACCCAGTACTTC. Protein product: CASSLSGGQETQYF.

The chain carries TRBV7-2 and TRBJ1-1; D uncertain. Germline-derived CDR1 and CDR2 are SGHTA and FQGNSA. V was trimmed by 5 bases and J by 0 bases, leaving 10 bases between them. The CDR3 is 14 residues long. CDR3 nucleotides: TGTGCCAGCAGCGTTTTGGTCCTGAACACTGAAGCTTTCTTT. Translating gives CASSVLVLNTEAFF. The full variable domain, rest sourced from reference TRBV7-2 and TRBJ1-1, is GAGVSQSPSNKVTEKGKDVELRCDPISGHTALYWYRQSLGQGLEFLIYFQGNSAPDKSGLPSDRFSAERTGGSVSTLTIQRTQQEDSAVYLCASSVLVLNTEAFFGQGTRLTVV.

This clonotype was seen ten or more times. The genes are TRBV29-1 and TRBJ2-7; 9 bases agree with TRBD1. The CDR3 covers 13 residues. V gave up 6 bases and J gave up 2 bases; unmatched junction bases: 5. Germline CDR1 and CDR2: SQVTM and ANQGSEA. The CDR3: CSVRDRAPYEQYF. The CDR3 coding sequence is TGCAGCGTCCGGGACAGGGCCCCCTACGAGCAGTACTTC.